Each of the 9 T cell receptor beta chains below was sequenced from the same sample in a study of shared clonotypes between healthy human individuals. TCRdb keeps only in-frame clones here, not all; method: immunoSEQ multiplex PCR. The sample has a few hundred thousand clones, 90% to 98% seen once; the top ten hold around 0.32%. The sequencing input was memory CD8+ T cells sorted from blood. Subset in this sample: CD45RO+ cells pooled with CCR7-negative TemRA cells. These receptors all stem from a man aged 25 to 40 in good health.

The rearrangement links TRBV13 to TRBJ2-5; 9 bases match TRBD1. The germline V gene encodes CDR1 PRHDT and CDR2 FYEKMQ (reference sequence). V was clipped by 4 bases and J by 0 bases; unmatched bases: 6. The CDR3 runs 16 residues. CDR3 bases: TGTGCCAGCAGCTACCGGACAGGGGCGTACCAAGAGACCCAGTACTTC. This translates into CASSYRTGAYQETQYF.

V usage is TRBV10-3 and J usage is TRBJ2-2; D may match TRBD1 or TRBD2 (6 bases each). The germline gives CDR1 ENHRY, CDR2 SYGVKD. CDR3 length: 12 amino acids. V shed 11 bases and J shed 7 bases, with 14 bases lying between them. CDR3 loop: CAGGHGSGELFF. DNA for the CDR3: TGTGCCGGGGGGCATGGAAGCGGGGAGCTGTTTTTT.

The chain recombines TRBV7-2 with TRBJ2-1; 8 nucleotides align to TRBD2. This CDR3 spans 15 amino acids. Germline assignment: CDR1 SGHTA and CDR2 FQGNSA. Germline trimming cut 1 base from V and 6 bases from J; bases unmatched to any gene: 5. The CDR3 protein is CASSLGTSTRNEQFF. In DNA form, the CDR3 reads TGTGCCAGCAGCTTAGGGACTAGCACCCGCAATGAGCAGTTCTTC.

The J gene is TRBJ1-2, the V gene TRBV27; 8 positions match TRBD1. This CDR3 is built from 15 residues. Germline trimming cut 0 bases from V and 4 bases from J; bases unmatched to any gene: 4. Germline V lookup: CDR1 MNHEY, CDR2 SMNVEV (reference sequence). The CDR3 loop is CASSLSRTGIYGYTF. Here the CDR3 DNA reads TGTGCCAGCAGTTTATCGCGGACAGGGATCTATGGCTACACCTTC.

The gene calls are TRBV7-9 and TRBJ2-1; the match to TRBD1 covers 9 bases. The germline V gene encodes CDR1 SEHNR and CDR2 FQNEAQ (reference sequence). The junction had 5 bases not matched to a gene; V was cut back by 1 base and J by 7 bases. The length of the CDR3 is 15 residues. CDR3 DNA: TGTGCCAGCAGCTTAGGGGACAGGGAGAGGAATGAGCAGTTCTTC. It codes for CASSLGDRERNEQFF.

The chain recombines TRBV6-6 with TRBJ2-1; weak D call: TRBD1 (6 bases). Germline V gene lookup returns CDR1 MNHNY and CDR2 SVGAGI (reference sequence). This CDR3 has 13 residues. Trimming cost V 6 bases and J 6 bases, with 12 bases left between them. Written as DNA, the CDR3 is TGTGCCAGCAGCTCTCTAGGGGGCAATGAGCAGTTCTTC. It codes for CASSSLGGNEQFF.

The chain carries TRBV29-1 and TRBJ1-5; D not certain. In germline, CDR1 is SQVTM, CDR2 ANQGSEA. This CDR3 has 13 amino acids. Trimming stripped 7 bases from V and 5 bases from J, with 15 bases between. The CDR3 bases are TGCAGCGCCGGCGCTGGTCGATATCAGCCCCAGCATTTT. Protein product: CSAGAGRYQPQHF.

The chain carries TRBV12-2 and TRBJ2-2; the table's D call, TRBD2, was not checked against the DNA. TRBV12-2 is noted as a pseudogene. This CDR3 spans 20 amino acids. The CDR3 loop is CASRLEMGQREGRNTGELFF. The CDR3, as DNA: TGTGCAAGTCGCTTAGAGATGGGGCAGCGGGAGGGCCGGAACACCGGGGAGCTGTTTTTT.

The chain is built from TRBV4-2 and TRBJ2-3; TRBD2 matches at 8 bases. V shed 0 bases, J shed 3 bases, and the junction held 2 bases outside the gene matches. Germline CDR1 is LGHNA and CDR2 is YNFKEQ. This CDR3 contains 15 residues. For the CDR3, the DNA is TGTGCCAGCAGCCAAGAGAGCGGGAGAACAGATACGCAGTATTTT. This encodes CASSQESGRTDTQYF.